These 5 T cell receptor beta chains share one sample of origin, sequenced in a study of T cells in women clearing cervical HPV infection. Here immunoSEQ multiplex PCR was the method, and the copy in TCRdb shows in-frame clones only, minus some. The sample holds 25,000 to 35,000 clones. The sample taken for sequencing was blood buffy coat. The receptors were sampled from a woman between 18 and 69 years old with a cervical HPV16 infection that either progressed to CIN3+ or cleared (not recorded which).

As to this clone: Coverage ceases 3 residues before the CDR3 finishes, and the germline J gene fills in the end. This sequence joins TRBV15 and TRBJ2-3; the match to TRBD2 covers 10 bases. CDR3 length: 15 amino acids. Germline assignment: CDR1 LNHNV and CDR2 YYDKDF (reference sequence). V lost 0 bases to trimming and J lost 4 bases; unmatched junction nucleotides: 1. The CDR3 reads CATSRDTSGADTQYF. CDR3 bases read: TGTGCCACCAGCAGAGATACTAGCGGGGCAGATACG. Full variable domain (outside the CDR3, taken from reference TRBV15 and TRBJ2-3): DAMVIQNPRYQVTQFGKPVTLSCSQTLNHNVMYWYQQKSSQAPKLLFHYYDKDFNNEADTPDNFQSRRPNTSFCFLDIRSPGLGDTAMYLCATSRDTSGADTQYFGPGTRLTVL.

This chain's CDR3 is CASSLDLGLAETQYF. Incomplete CDR3 DNA: TGTGCCAGCAGCTTAGATTTAGGGCTAGCCGAGACC. This sequence joins TRBV11-2 and TRBJ2-5, with a weak D call TRBD2 (5 bases). Read coverage stops 3 residues before the CDR3 terminus; the germline J gene supplies the remainder. CDR3 size: 15 residues. The germline V and J ends were trimmed by 0 bases and 5 bases, with 13 bases remaining between them. Germline CDR1 and CDR2: SGHAT and FQNNGV.

As concerns this clone: Read sequence stops 3 residues before the CDR3 end, and the germline J gene provides the missing end. This chain links TRBV20-1 with TRBJ2-5, with 12 bases identical to TRBD2. CDR1 and CDR2 (germline): DFQATT, SNEGSKA (reference sequence). Trimming cost V 1 base and J 1 base; bases outside gene matches: 4. CDR3 length equals 16 residues. The CDR3 DNA, read in part, is TGCAGTGCTAGAGCTAGCGGGGGGGGAGGCCAAGAGACC. It yields the protein CSARASGGGGQET. The entire CDR3 protein is CSARASGGGGQETQYF.

On this clone: The read ends 3 residues before the CDR3 terminus; that terminus is restored from the germline J gene. The chain recombines TRBV29-1 with TRBJ2-7; possible D gene TRBD2, 6 bases. The germline V gene has CDR1 SQVTM and CDR2 ANQGSEA. This CDR3 region has 11 residues. V lost 2 bases and J 5 bases, leaving 7 bases between the germline ends. The CDR3 region is CSVETGDEQYF. CDR3 bases read: TGCAGCGTTGAAACGGGGGACGAG.

A note on this clone: The CDR3 end falls 3 residues outside the read, so it is completed with the germline J gene. The chain is built from TRBV7-2 and TRBJ2-7, with a weak D call TRBD2 (6 bases). Looked up from germline, CDR1 is SGHTA and CDR2 is FQGNSA. V lost 1 base and J lost 3, with 13 bases in between. This CDR3 comprises 15 residues. CDR3 DNA, as far as it was read: TGTGCCAGCAGCTTAGGTGGAGGGGAATACTACGAG. Encoded protein: CASSLGGGEYYE. The whole CDR3 sequence is CASSLGGGEYYEQYF.